These 25 T cell receptor beta chains came from one sample sequenced in a study of PD-1 blockade in classical Hodgkin lymphoma. All trial patients relapsed after autologous stem cell transplantation. The CD8+ T cells came from thawed PBMCs through magnetic negative selection. The method was immunoSEQ multiplex PCR; TCRdb's version includes in-frame clones alone and lacks a portion of them. The table shows about 29,000 clones, with around 88% occurring only once. The starting material was CD8+ T cells from blood, obtained at baseline. Receptor source: a human donor with classical Hodgkin lymphoma.

The rearrangement uses TRBV29-1 and TRBJ2-5; D gene unclear. CDR1 is SQVTM, CDR2 ANQGSEA, per germline. CDR3 length equals 11 residues. Deletions cut 4 bases from V and 1 base from J, with 4 bases between. The CDR3 DNA follows: TGCAGCGTTGGCGGCCAAGAGACCCAGTACTTC. It is translated as CSVGGQETQYF.

V gene TRBV30 combines with J gene TRBJ1-3; D is ambiguous. The CDR3 extends over 12 amino acids. Germline lookup yields CDR1 GTSNPN and CDR2 SVGIG (reference sequence). V was cut by 0 bases and J by 4 bases, with 4 bases left in between. DNA of the CDR3: TGTGCCTGGAGTGTATCCGGAAACACCATATATTTT. This sequence encodes CAWSVSGNTIYF.

This CDR3 reads CASSAGTGSNNEQFF. The CDR3 nucleotides are TGTGCCAGTAGTGCCGGGACAGGCTCAAACAATGAGCAGTTCTTC. The chain has TRBV19 and TRBJ2-1; 8 positions agree with TRBD1. This CDR3 comprises 15 residues. The germline V gene has CDR1 LNHDA and CDR2 SQIVND (reference sequence). V was pared by 5 bases and J by 5 bases, with 8 bases of the junction left unmatched.

In the case of this clone: The junction and the germline gene differ at one end; a read error may be behind it. The chain carries TRBV2 and TRBJ2-3; 10 positions match TRBD2. Germline V gene lookup returns CDR1 SNHLY and CDR2 FYNNEI. This CDR3 comprises 12 residues. The CDR3 loop reads CGLAGGTDTQYF. In DNA, the CDR3 is TGCGGCCTAGCGGGGGGCACAGATACGCAGTATTTT.

The rearrangement links TRBV7-9 to TRBJ2-5, with 11 bases fitting TRBD2. Germline V CDR1 and CDR2: SEHNR, FQNEAQ (reference sequence). V gave up 2 bases and J gave up 3 bases; unmatched junction bases: 8. This CDR3 comprises 17 residues. The CDR3 loop reads CASSLSNSGRAKETQYF. DNA of the CDR3: TGTGCCAGCAGCTTATCAAATAGCGGGAGGGCCAAAGAGACCCAGTACTTC.

The chain recombines TRBV7-6 with TRBJ2-1; 13 nucleotides match TRBD2. The CDR3 loop spans 15 amino acids. Unmatched junction bases numbered 8, after V lost 5 bases and J lost 10 bases. The germline V gene has CDR1 SGHVS and CDR2 FNYEAQ. The CDR3 protein is CASSLGLAGEGEQFF. The CDR3 region has the DNA TGTGCCAGCAGCCTAGGACTAGCGGGAGAGGGGGAGCAGTTCTTC.

The CDR3 loop reads CASSPTWVLDTEAFF. CDR3 nucleotides: TGTGCCAGCAGTCCCACCTGGGTGCTGGACACTGAAGCTTTCTTT. The chain couples TRBV6-5 to TRBJ1-1; D ambiguous. CDR1 MNHEY and CDR2 SVGAGI come from the germline V gene. V lost 5 bases and J 3 bases, leaving 16 bases between the germline ends. The CDR3 runs to 15 residues.

This clone was seen a handful of times. This chain connects TRBV2 to TRBJ1-2, with 8 nucleotides matching TRBD1. J gave up 0 bases and V 6 bases, and 0 bases lay outside the gene matches. CDR1 and CDR2 from the germline V gene are SNHLY and FYNNEI. This CDR3 contains 13 residues. CDR3 loop: CASRDRANYGYTF. The CDR3 region has the DNA TGTGCCAGCAGGGACAGGGCTAACTATGGCTACACCTTC. The full variable domain, rest sourced from reference TRBV2 and TRBJ1-2, is EPEVTQTPSHQVTQMGQEVILRCVPISNHLYFYWYRQILGQKVEFLVSFYNNEISEKSEIFDDQFSVERPDGSNFTLKIRSTKLEDSAMYFCASRDRANYGYTFGSGTRLTVV.

The V and J genes are TRBV9 and TRBJ2-1, with D hard to call. CDR1 and CDR2 (germline): SGDLS, YYNGEE. V was cut by 0 bases and J by 3 bases, with 10 bases left in between. The CDR3 consists of 15 residues. The CDR3 bases are TGTGCCAGCAGCGTAGGCTGGGCTATCTACAATGAGCAGTTCTTC. Its protein is CASSVGWAIYNEQFF.

The chain couples TRBV25-1 to TRBJ1-2; D call uncertain. This CDR3 comprises 12 residues. Germline-derived CDR1 and CDR2 are MGHDK and SYGVNS. The V end lost 3 bases, the J end lost 2 bases, and 4 bases lay between the germline ends. This chain's CDR3 is CASSDRNYGYTF. CDR3 nucleotides: TGTGCCAGCAGTGACAGGAACTATGGCTACACCTTC.

The rearrangement joins TRBV6-1 to TRBJ2-7; 13 nucleotides match TRBD2. V lost 2 bases and J lost 4; bases outside the gene matches: 5. The germline gives CDR1 MNHNS, CDR2 SASEGT. This CDR3 is built from 16 residues. The CDR3 reads CASSERTSGSLYEQYF. CDR3 DNA sequence: TGTGCCAGCAGTGAACGGACTAGCGGGAGTCTGTACGAGCAGTACTTC.

This clone was observed once. The V and J genes are TRBV9 and TRBJ1-5; D possibly corresponds to TRBD1 (5 bases). The V end lost 2 bases, the J end lost 4 bases, and 13 bases lay between the germline ends. This CDR3 is built from 15 residues. In germline, CDR1 is SGDLS, CDR2 YYNGEE. This CDR3 is CASSVGTGGNQPQHF. DNA for the CDR3: TGTGCCAGCAGCGTTGGAACAGGAGGGAATCAGCCCCAGCATTTT.

This clone was counted once. J is TRBJ2-7 and V is TRBV7-9; D is possibly TRBD2 (5 bases). The CDR3 is 18 residues long. Germline V CDR1 and CDR2: SEHNR, FQNEAQ (reference sequence). V lost 2 bases and J lost 3, with 23 bases in between. The DNA for the CDR3 is TGTGCCAGCAGCTTACGCGCGGGTCCCTATCGAAATGACTACGAGCAGTACTTC. This codes for CASSLRAGPYRNDYEQYF.

V and J are TRBV5-4 and TRBJ1-4; possibly TRBD1 for D (5 bases). Trimming cost V 5 bases and J 8 bases, with 10 bases left between them. CDR1 SGHNT and CDR2 YYREEE come from the germline V gene (reference sequence). This CDR3 spans 12 amino acids. The CDR3 bases are TGTGCCAGCAGTCGGGACGCGGAAAAACTGTTTTTT. Protein product: CASSRDAEKLFF. The whole variable domain, filled in from reference TRBV5-4 and TRBJ1-4, reads ETGVTQSPTHLIKTRGQQVTLRCSSQSGHNTVSWYQQALGQGPQFIFQYYREEENGRGNFPPRFSGLQFPNYSSELNVNALELDDSALYLCASSRDAEKLFFGSGTQLSVL.

The chain links TRBV10-3 to TRBJ2-5; D gene uncertain. Trimming cost V 0 bases and J 3 bases, with 5 bases left between them. The CDR3 sequence is 13 residues long. Germline V lookup: CDR1 ENHRY, CDR2 SYGVKD. This CDR3 is CAISESGEETQYF. Here the CDR3 DNA reads TGTGCCATCAGTGAGTCAGGAGAAGAGACCCAGTACTTC.

This clone showed up just a few times. The gene calls are TRBV4-1 and TRBJ1-5; TRBD1 is a possible D gene (5 bases). The CDR3 loop spans 16 amino acids. V lost 0 bases, J lost 5 bases, and 14 bases lay in between. Germline values: CDR1 MGHRA, CDR2 YSYEKL. The CDR3 is CASSQDVRVKDQPQHF. In DNA, the CDR3 is TGCGCCAGCAGCCAAGATGTCAGGGTGAAGGATCAGCCCCAGCATTTT.

The V gene is TRBV6-6, the J gene TRBJ2-7, with D perhaps TRBD1 or TRBD2 (5 bases each). This CDR3 has 15 amino acids. Germline V lookup: CDR1 MNHNY, CDR2 SVGAGI (reference sequence). Trimming took off 6 bases at V and 2 bases at J, with 17 bases between the two ends. CDR3 sequence reads: CASRGEGLWTYEQYF. The CDR3 coding sequence is TGTGCCAGCAGGGGAGAGGGGCTTTGGACCTACGAGCAGTACTTC.

The chain couples TRBV7-6 to TRBJ2-7, with 10 positions matching TRBD1. V lost 5 bases to trimming and J lost 5 bases; unmatched junction nucleotides: 12. The CDR3 loop spans 16 amino acids. CDR1 is SGHVS, CDR2 FNYEAQ, per germline. The CDR3 bases are TGTGCCAGCAGCCCCAGCGGCTTGGGGACAGGGGACGAGCAGTACTTC. Its protein is CASSPSGLGTGDEQYF.

The chain joins TRBV29-1 to TRBJ2-7; unclear D gene. The CDR3 totals 16 residues. Deletions cut 3 bases from V and 0 bases from J, with 18 bases between. CDR1 is SQVTM and CDR2 is ANQGSEA in the germline V gene. The CDR3 sequence: CSVEVGYRKLSYEQYF. In nucleotides, the CDR3 is TGCAGCGTTGAGGTGGGGTATCGAAAACTCTCCTACGAGCAGTACTTC.

This clone came up a few times. The chain carries TRBV30 and TRBJ2-7; D is unresolved. V lost 4 bases to trimming and J lost 1 base, with 8 bases between them. The CDR3 runs 12 residues. In germline, CDR1 is GTSNPN, CDR2 SVGIG (reference sequence). The CDR3 sequence is CAWKGSSYEQYF. The CDR3, as DNA: TGTGCCTGGAAAGGCAGTTCCTACGAGCAGTACTTC.

The chain employs TRBV27 and TRBJ2-5; D gene unclear. In germline, CDR1 is MNHEY, CDR2 SMNVEV (reference sequence). V lost 3 bases to trimming and J lost 5 bases, with 7 bases between them. The CDR3 loop spans 12 amino acids. CDR3 DNA sequence: TGTGCCAGCAGTTTCTTCGGTGAGACCCAGTACTTC. It specifies CASSFFGETQYF.

V usage is TRBV13 and J usage is TRBJ2-1; the D gene is possibly TRBD2 (5 bases). V shed 3 bases and J shed 4 bases, with 7 bases lying between them. Looked up from germline, CDR1 is PRHDT and CDR2 is FYEKMQ (reference sequence). The CDR3 totals 13 residues. CDR3 sequence: CASSLGEYNEQFF. The DNA of the CDR3 is TGTGCCAGCAGCTTGGGAGAATACAATGAGCAGTTCTTC.

The V gene is TRBV9, the J gene TRBJ2-7; the D is unclear. CDR3 length: 15 residues. Germline CDR1 reads SGDLS; CDR2 reads YYNGEE. Trimming pared 3 bases from V and 3 bases from J, leaving 16 bases between. DNA of the CDR3: TGTGCCAGCAGCGAAGGCGACTCCTTAAACTACGAGCAGTACTTC. As protein: CASSEGDSLNYEQYF.

The V call is TRBV6-1, the J call TRBJ2-5, with 7 bases identical to TRBD1. Trimming cost V 5 bases and J 1 base; bases outside gene matches: 7. CDR3 length: 15 amino acids. Germline values: CDR1 MNHNS, CDR2 SASEGT. This CDR3 is CASSPLGGLQETQYF. The CDR3 coding sequence is TGTGCCAGCAGTCCTCTAGGGGGCCTCCAAGAGACCCAGTACTTC.

The chain combines TRBV6-1 with TRBJ1-5, with D perhaps TRBD1 (5 bases). Trimming pared 2 bases from V and 2 bases from J, leaving 7 bases between. CDR1 and CDR2 from the germline V gene are MNHNS and SASEGT. The CDR3 has 14 residues. This chain's CDR3 is CASSEWGGNQPQHF. In nucleotides, the CDR3 is TGTGCCAGCAGTGAATGGGGGGGCAATCAGCCCCAGCATTTT.